Given below is one T cell receptor beta chain in context. What it binds is unknown. The entry originates in a study of beta chain features in type 1 diabetes. Notes on the study in general: Relative to healthy donors, patients appeared to have naive, central memory and Treg TCRB repertoires that were more similar. Type 1 diabetes patients showed fewer insertions and more deletions at VDJ junctions.

The length of the CDR3 is 12 residues. Per germline, CDR1 MGHRA and CDR2 YSYEKL. The isolated RNA, all of it, was reverse transcribed, so expressed TCRB transcripts were what got sequenced. Data came from immunoSEQ multiplex PCR; TCRdb stores just in-frame clones and leaves some out. The sample holds under 250,000 clones, 14% seen once. The specimen sequenced was naive CD4+ T cells from blood. V gene TRBV4-1 combines with J gene TRBJ2-5; possibly TRBD1 for D (6 bases). The J call may be in error: the DNA end matches TRBJ2-7 better. This receptor was identified in a woman between 40 and 50 years old in good health. The CDR3 region is CASSSRDNEQYF. The CDR3 coding sequence is TGCGCCAGCAGCTCCCGGGACAACGAGCAGTACTTC.